The 30 T cell receptor beta chains below all came from one sample that was sequenced in a study of cytomegalovirus exposure and HLA in healthy donors. Here immunoSEQ multiplex PCR was the method, and the copy in TCRdb shows in-frame clones only, minus some. The sample lists under 300,000 clones, around 88% occurring once. Input material: PBMCs. The source is a woman in her twenties or thirties in good health and CMV-seropositive.

The chain combines TRBV5-6 with TRBJ1-1; a possible D gene is TRBD1 (5 bases). The germline gives CDR1 SGHDT, CDR2 YYEEEE. The V and J ends lost 4 bases and 7 bases respectively, with 14 bases between them. The CDR3 is 13 residues long. CDR3: CASSRIHGGEAFF. CDR3 nucleotide sequence: TGTGCCAGCAGCCGGATTCACGGGGGTGAAGCTTTCTTT.

This clone showed up just once. CDR3 bases: TGTGCCAGCAGACAGGGGTTGGGGTTTGGCAATCAGCCCCAGCATTTT. This translates into CASRQGLGFGNQPQHF. This rearrangement joins TRBV28 to TRBJ1-5; 7 bases are a match to TRBD1. This CDR3 is built from 16 residues. Trimming took 6 bases from V and 2 from J; bases not matched to a gene: 10. Germline V gene sequence: CDR1 MDHEN, CDR2 SYDVKM.

J is TRBJ1-1 and V is TRBV5-1; tentative D call: TRBD1 (6 bases). Germline CDR1 SGHRS, CDR2 YFSETQ. This CDR3 region has 14 residues. Trimming cost V 4 bases and J 1 base, with 11 bases left between them. The DNA of the CDR3 is TGCGCCAGCAGCGTACAGGGTGGGAACACTGAAGCTTTCTTT. Translating gives CASSVQGGNTEAFF. The whole variable domain, remainder taken from reference TRBV5-1 and TRBJ1-1, is KAGVTQTPRYLIKTRGQQVTLSCSPISGHRSVSWYQQTPGQGLQFLFEYFSETQRNKGNFPGRFSGRQFSNSRSEMNVSTLELGDSALYLCASSVQGGNTEAFFGQGTRLTVV.

The gene calls are TRBV12-5 and TRBJ2-2; TRBD1 matches 8 bases. This CDR3 is 15 amino acids long. Germline V gene data show CDR1 as LGHNT and CDR2 as FRNRAP. The trim removed 6 bases at V and 1 base at J, leaving 4 bases unmatched. The CDR3 loop reads CASGLQGVNTGELFF. The CDR3 DNA reads TGTGCTAGTGGACTACAGGGGGTGAACACCGGGGAGCTGTTTTTT.

The sample holds one count of this clone. This rearrangement joins TRBV5-1 to TRBJ1-1; possibly TRBD1 for D (6 bases). CDR3 length: 16 amino acids. Looked up from germline, CDR1 is SGHRS and CDR2 is YFSETQ. V was clipped by 1 base and J by 0 bases, with 13 bases between them. The CDR3 region has the DNA TGCGCCAGCAGCTTGTCTAATAGGGACATGAACACTGAAGCTTTCTTT. Translation: CASSLSNRDMNTEAFF.

V and J are TRBV9 and TRBJ2-1, with TRBD2 identical over 10 bases. The CDR3 sequence is 15 residues long. Germline lookup yields CDR1 SGDLS and CDR2 YYNGEE. Trimming removed 0 bases from V and 13 bases from J; junction bases left unmatched: 10. CDR3 coding DNA: TGTGCCAGCAGCGTAGTAGGGGGAGCGGGAGGGCACCAGTTCTTC. This codes for CASSVVGGAGGHQFF.

The chain uses TRBV5-1 and TRBJ2-4; weak D call: TRBD1 (6 bases). There are 13 residues in the CDR3. The ends were cut back, 4 bases at V and 2 bases at J, with 7 bases in the middle. CDR1 SGHRS and CDR2 YFSETQ come from the germline V gene. CDR3 loop: CASSGTTKNIQYF. The CDR3 bases are TGCGCCAGCAGCGGGACAACCAAAAACATTCAGTACTTC. Full variable domain (outside the CDR3, taken from reference TRBV5-1 and TRBJ2-4): KAGVTQTPRYLIKTRGQQVTLSCSPISGHRSVSWYQQTPGQGLQFLFEYFSETQRNKGNFPGRFSGRQFSNSRSEMNVSTLELGDSALYLCASSGTTKNIQYFGAGTRLSVL.

The chain uses TRBV7-2 and TRBJ2-3; TRBD1 matches at 8 bases. V lost 5 bases and J lost 1; bases outside the gene matches: 8. This CDR3 region has 16 residues. Germline V gene sequence: CDR1 SGHTA, CDR2 FQGNSA. The CDR3 bases are TGTGCCAGCAGCCTTGGACAGGGCCTTCGCACAGATACGCAGTATTTT. Protein: CASSLGQGLRTDTQYF.

This rearrangement joins TRBV2 to TRBJ1-5; 7 bases agree with TRBD1. The germline gives CDR1 SNHLY, CDR2 FYNNEI. V trimming: 1 base; J trimming: 16 bases; junction bases outside the gene matches: 7. This CDR3 has 12 residues. The CDR3 loop reads CASSEGTGNFHF. The CDR3, as DNA: TGTGCCAGCAGTGAAGGGACAGGTAATTTTCATTTT.

CDR3 protein: CASKRDRVYEQYF. For the CDR3, the DNA is TGTGCCAGCAAAAGGGACAGGGTCTACGAGCAGTACTTC. This chain uses TRBV2 with TRBJ2-7; 9 positions agree with TRBD1. CDR3 size: 13 residues. With 7 bases clipped from V and 3 bases from J, the junction kept 4 bases outside the gene matches. Germline CDR1 and CDR2: SNHLY and FYNNEI. The whole variable domain, filled in from reference TRBV2 and TRBJ2-7, reads EPEVTQTPSHQVTQMGQEVILRCVPISNHLYFYWYRQILGQKVEFLVSFYNNEISEKSEIFDDQFSVERPDGSNFTLKIRSTKLEDSAMYFCASKRDRVYEQYFGPGTRLTVT.

The chain carries TRBV9 and TRBJ1-2, with 7 bases matching TRBD1. The germline V gene encodes CDR1 SGDLS and CDR2 YYNGEE. CDR3 size: 15 residues. Trimming took 0 bases from V and 6 from J; bases not matched to a gene: 8. The CDR3 loop is CASSVESTGIHGYTF. DNA of the CDR3: TGTGCCAGCAGCGTAGAGTCGACAGGGATACATGGCTACACCTTC.

The CDR3 loop is CASSDRGPALRGEQFF. CDR3 coding DNA: TGTGCCAGCAGTGATAGGGGGCCCGCCTTACGTGGTGAGCAGTTCTTC. V and J are TRBV6-4 and TRBJ2-1; 7 bases map to TRBD1. Trimming cost V 3 bases and J 9 bases; bases outside gene matches: 14. Germline loops: CDR1 MRHNA, CDR2 SNTAGT. There are 16 residues in the CDR3.

The chain links TRBV5-1 to TRBJ2-7; TRBD2 matches at 7 bases. The length of the CDR3 is 16 residues. Germline V gene data show CDR1 as SGHRS and CDR2 as YFSETQ. Unmatched junction bases numbered 9, after V lost 0 bases and J lost 3 bases. DNA for the CDR3: TGCGCCAGCAGCTTGGTCGTCGGGAGCGGGGACTACGAGCAGTACTTC. Protein: CASSLVVGSGDYEQYF.

The gene calls are TRBV6-1 and TRBJ2-1, with 9 bases aligning to TRBD1. After removal of 7 bases from V and 4 bases from J, the junction contained 8 bases not matched to a gene. This CDR3 is 15 amino acids long. Germline CDR1 and CDR2: MNHNS and SASEGT. The CDR3 nucleotides read TGTGCCAGCATGAAGGACAGGGGACTTTACAATGAGCAGTTCTTC. Its translation: CASMKDRGLYNEQFF.

This rearrangement joins TRBV14 to TRBJ2-3; D is perhaps TRBD1 (5 bases). Germline V gene data show CDR1 as SGHDN and CDR2 as FVKESK. Trimming cost V 1 base and J 3 bases, with 8 bases left between them. The CDR3 totals 14 residues. The CDR3 region is CASSQVQGTDTQYF. DNA for the CDR3: TGTGCCAGCAGCCAAGTCCAGGGTACAGATACGCAGTATTTT. The full variable domain, completed using reference TRBV14 and TRBJ2-3, is EAGVTQFPSHSVIEKGQTVTLRCDPISGHDNLYWYRRVMGKEIKFLLHFVKESKQDESGMPNNRFLAERTGGTYSTLKVQPAELEDSGVYFCASSQVQGTDTQYFGPGTRLTVL.

V is TRBV5-5 and J is TRBJ2-7, with TRBD2 matching over 8 bases. With V trimmed by 2 bases and J by 1 base, 2 bases remained unmatched. Per germline, CDR1 SGHKS and CDR2 YYEKEE (reference sequence). The CDR3 is made up of 14 amino acids. This chain's CDR3 is CASSLLAVSYEQYF. The CDR3 nucleotides are TGTGCCAGCAGCTTACTAGCGGTATCCTACGAGCAGTACTTC.

The gene calls are TRBV14 and TRBJ2-3, with 8 bases identical to TRBD2. There are 14 residues in the CDR3. The V gene end was trimmed by 0 bases and the J gene end by 5 bases; junction bases not matched to a gene: 1. The V gene's germline CDR1 is SGHDN and CDR2 FVKESK. CDR3 in amino acids: CASSQETSVDTQYF. DNA for the CDR3: TGTGCCAGCAGCCAAGAGACTAGCGTAGATACGCAGTATTTT.

The V and J genes are TRBV28 and TRBJ2-5; TRBD2 aligns across 8 bases. The CDR3 has 15 residues. Germline CDR1 and CDR2: MDHEN and SYDVKM. The trim removed 3 bases at V and 3 bases at J, leaving 6 bases unmatched. CDR3 nucleotides: TGTGCCAGCAGTTTCCCCGCCGGGGGGGAAGAGACCCAGTACTTC. It is translated as CASSFPAGGEETQYF.

The chain is built from TRBV11-2 and TRBJ2-7, with TRBD1 matching over 8 bases. The CDR3 has 17 amino acids. Germline lookup yields CDR1 SGHAT and CDR2 FQNNGV. Trimming at V came to 5 bases and at J to 7 bases, leaving 19 bases not matched to a gene. The CDR3 DNA follows: TGTGCCAGCAGCCAATCCCCAGGAGGGACAGGCCGGGAGGAGCAGTACTTC. This gives the protein CASSQSPGGTGREEQYF.

The chain couples TRBV30 to TRBJ1-1; D unclear. V lost 0 bases and J 8 bases, leaving 7 bases between the germline ends. The CDR3 totals 11 residues. CDR1 GTSNPN and CDR2 SVGIG come from the germline V gene (reference sequence). The CDR3 reads CAWSVRGEAFF. DNA for the CDR3: TGTGCCTGGAGTGTACGAGGGGAAGCTTTCTTT.

This chain links TRBV5-1 with TRBJ2-1; D not resolved. CDR3 length: 12 residues. V lost 4 bases and J lost 6, with 8 bases in between. CDR1 is SGHRS, CDR2 YFSETQ, per germline. CDR3 amino acids: CASSLSVNEQFF. DNA of the CDR3: TGCGCCAGCAGCCTCTCGGTCAATGAGCAGTTCTTC.

The sample holds one count of this clone. V gene TRBV7-3 combines with J gene TRBJ1-1, with 9 bases lining up with TRBD1. J was trimmed by 4 bases and V by 5 bases; bases with no gene match: 5. The germline V gene encodes CDR1 SGHTA and CDR2 FQGTGA. The length of the CDR3 is 14 residues. DNA of the CDR3: TGTGCCAGCAGCGCGGACAGGGGAAGCACTGAAGCTTTCTTT. Translating it yields CASSADRGSTEAFF.

V usage is TRBV4-1 and J usage is TRBJ1-2; D gene ambiguous. Between the trimmed V and J ends, which lost 0 bases and 0 bases, there was a span of 8 bases. CDR1 and CDR2 (germline): MGHRA, YSYEKL. The CDR3 loop spans 15 amino acids. CDR3 amino acids: CASSQDRYSNYGYTF. CDR3 sequence (DNA): TGCGCCAGCAGCCAAGACAGGTATTCTAACTATGGCTACACCTTC.

The V call is TRBV5-1, the J call TRBJ2-7; possibly TRBD2 for D (5 bases). The V end was cut by 5 bases, the J end by 2 bases, with 14 bases between. Looked up from germline, CDR1 is SGHRS and CDR2 is YFSETQ. This CDR3 region has 14 residues. This chain's CDR3 is CASRFGVFAYEQYF. As DNA, the CDR3 is TGCGCCAGCAGATTCGGGGTCTTCGCCTACGAGCAGTACTTC.

The chain carries TRBV28 and TRBJ1-5; 8 bases are a match to TRBD1. J gave up 5 bases and V 1 base, and 7 bases lay outside the gene matches. The CDR3 totals 16 residues. Germline loops: CDR1 MDHEN, CDR2 SYDVKM. Here the CDR3 reads CASSLLPGQVDQPQHF. The CDR3 bases are TGTGCCAGCAGTTTATTACCGGGACAGGTAGATCAGCCCCAGCATTTT.

DNA of the CDR3: TGTGCCACCCTCCGGGGGGGAGCCACCGGGGAGCTGTTTTTT. Protein sequence: CATLRGGATGELFF. J is TRBJ2-2 and V is TRBV6-5, with TRBD2 identical over 8 bases. This CDR3 has 14 residues. With V trimmed by 10 bases and J by 4 bases, 8 bases remained unmatched. Germline V gives CDR1 MNHEY, CDR2 SVGAGI.

V is TRBV27 and J is TRBJ2-6; perhaps TRBD1 as D (5 bases). The CDR3 is made up of 18 amino acids. V was cut by 7 bases and J by 0 bases, with 19 bases left in between. Germline CDR1 reads MNHEY; CDR2 reads SMNVEV (reference sequence). The DNA for the CDR3 is TGTGCCAGCATTGGGATTGGCAGGGTTTCCTCTGGGGCCAACGTCCTGACTTTC. It translates to CASIGIGRVSSGANVLTF. Drawing the rest from reference TRBV27 and TRBJ2-6, the complete variable domain is EAQVTQNPRYLITVTGKKLTVTCSQNMNHEYMSWYRQDPGLGLRQIYYSMNVEVTDKGDVPEGYKVSRKEKRNFPLILESPSPNQTSLYFCASIGIGRVSSGANVLTFGAGSRLTVL.

This sequence joins TRBV2 and TRBJ2-4, with D perhaps matching TRBD2 (6 bases). V gave up 7 bases and J gave up 7 bases, with 14 bases separating them. Germline V lookup: CDR1 SNHLY, CDR2 FYNNEI. This CDR3 is built from 13 residues. The CDR3 sequence is CASNSGTENIQYF. Written as DNA, the CDR3 is TGTGCCAGCAACTCCGGGACTGAGAACATTCAGTACTTC.

J is TRBJ1-1 and V is TRBV27, with D unclear. The ends were cut back, 8 bases at V and 0 bases at J, with 25 bases in the middle. In germline, CDR1 is MNHEY, CDR2 SMNVEV (reference sequence). The CDR3 is 18 residues long. In DNA, the CDR3 is TGTGCCAGCTCAAAAGGATTGGGCACCTTGTATCTGAACACTGAAGCTTTCTTT. Translation: CASSKGLGTLYLNTEAFF.

This clone was recorded a few times. This rearrangement joins TRBV2 to TRBJ2-3, with D possibly TRBD2 on 6 matching bases. There are 15 residues in the CDR3. Deletions cut 3 bases from V and 4 bases from J, with 14 bases between. The germline V gene has CDR1 SNHLY and CDR2 FYNNEI. The DNA for the CDR3 is TGTGCCAGCAGTGAGACTAGAAATCCGGCAGATACGCAGTATTTT. Amino acid sequence: CASSETRNPADTQYF.